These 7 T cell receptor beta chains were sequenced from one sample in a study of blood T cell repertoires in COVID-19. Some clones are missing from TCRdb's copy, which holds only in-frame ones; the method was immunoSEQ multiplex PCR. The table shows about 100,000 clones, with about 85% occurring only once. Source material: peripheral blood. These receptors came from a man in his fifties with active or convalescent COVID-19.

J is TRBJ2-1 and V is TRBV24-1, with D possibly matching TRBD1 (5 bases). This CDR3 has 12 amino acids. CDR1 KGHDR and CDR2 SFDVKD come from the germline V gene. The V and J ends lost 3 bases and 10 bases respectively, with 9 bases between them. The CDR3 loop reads CATSDQGREQFF. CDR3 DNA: TGTGCCACCAGTGATCAGGGAAGAGAGCAGTTCTTC.

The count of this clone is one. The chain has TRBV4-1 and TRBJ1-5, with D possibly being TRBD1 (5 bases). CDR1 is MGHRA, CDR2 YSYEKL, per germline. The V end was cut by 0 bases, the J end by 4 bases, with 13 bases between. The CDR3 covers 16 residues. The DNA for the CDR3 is TGCGCCAGCAGCCAAGAAGGGGTGGGAGGGAATCAGCCCCAGCATTTT. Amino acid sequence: CASSQEGVGGNQPQHF.

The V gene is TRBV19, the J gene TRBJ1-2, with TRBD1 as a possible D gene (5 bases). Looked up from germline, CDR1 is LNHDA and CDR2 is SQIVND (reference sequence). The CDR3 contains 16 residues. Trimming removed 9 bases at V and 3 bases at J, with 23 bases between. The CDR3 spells CASITDGGGIYYGYTF. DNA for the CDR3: TGTGCCAGCATAACGGACGGGGGGGGTATTTACTATGGCTACACCTTC.

The CDR3 sequence: CASSSAGISNQPQHF. As DNA, the CDR3 is TGTGCCAGCAGTTCCGCAGGGATTAGCAATCAGCCCCAGCATTTT. This chain connects TRBV5-8 to TRBJ1-5; maybe TRBD1 (5 bases). Deletions cut 5 bases from V and 0 bases from J, with 12 bases between. Germline V CDR1 and CDR2: SGHTS, YDEGEE. There are 15 residues in the CDR3.

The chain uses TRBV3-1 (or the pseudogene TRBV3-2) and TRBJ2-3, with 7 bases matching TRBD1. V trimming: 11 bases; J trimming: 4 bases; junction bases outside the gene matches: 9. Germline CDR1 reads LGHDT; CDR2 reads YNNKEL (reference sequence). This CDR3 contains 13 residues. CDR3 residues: CASRQGTADTQYF. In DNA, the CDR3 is TGTGCCTCCCGACAGGGTACCGCAGATACGCAGTATTTT.

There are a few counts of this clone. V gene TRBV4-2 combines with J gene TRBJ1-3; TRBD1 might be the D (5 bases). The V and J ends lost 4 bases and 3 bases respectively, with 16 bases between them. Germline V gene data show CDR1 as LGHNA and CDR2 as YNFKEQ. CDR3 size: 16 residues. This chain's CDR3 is CASSPRTGGFGNTIYF. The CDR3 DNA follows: TGTGCCAGCAGCCCGCGGACGGGGGGGTTTGGAAACACCATATATTTT.

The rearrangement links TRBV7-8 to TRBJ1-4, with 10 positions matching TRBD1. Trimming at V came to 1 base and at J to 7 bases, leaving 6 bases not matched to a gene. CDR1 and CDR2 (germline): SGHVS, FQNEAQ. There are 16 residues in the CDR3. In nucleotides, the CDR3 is TGTGCCAGCAGCTTAGAAGACAGGGGGCGGGGTGAAAAACTGTTTTTT. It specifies CASSLEDRGRGEKLFF.